A single sample is the source of the 5 T cell receptor beta chains below, sequenced in a study of cytotoxic CD8 clonotypes in ibrutinib-treated CLL. This table comes from immunoSEQ multiplex PCR, and its TCRdb copy is limited to in-frame clones, with some not included. The sample lists 150,000 to 200,000 clones; 81% were seen once. The sample here was PBMCs, taken after 12 months of ibrutinib treatment. The source of these receptors is a human donor with chronic lymphocytic leukemia.

This chain joins TRBV4-1 and TRBJ2-3; 8 nucleotides agree with TRBD2. J lost 4 bases, V lost 4 bases, and 10 bases had no gene match. The germline V gene has CDR1 MGHRA and CDR2 YSYEKL. This CDR3 has 16 residues. CDR3 DNA sequence: TGCGCCAGCAGCCGGGGTGTAGCGGGGACGCCAGATACGCAGTATTTT. It is translated as CASSRGVAGTPDTQYF.

V usage is TRBV28 and J usage is TRBJ1-5; no reliable D call. CDR1 MDHEN and CDR2 SYDVKM come from the germline V gene. Trimming took 6 bases from V and 2 from J, leaving 5 bases between them. This CDR3 region has 12 residues. CDR3 amino acids: CASREGNQPQHF. As DNA, the CDR3 is TGTGCCAGCAGGGAGGGCAATCAGCCCCAGCATTTT.

V is TRBV28 and J is TRBJ1-2, with D possibly being TRBD1 (5 bases). The CDR3 is 15 residues long. Trimming cost V 2 bases and J 0 bases, with 10 bases left between them. Per germline, CDR1 MDHEN and CDR2 SYDVKM. As DNA, the CDR3 is TGTGCCAGCAGTTTAGGAGGGGACCCTAACTATGGCTACACCTTC. This sequence encodes CASSLGGDPNYGYTF.

The rearrangement uses TRBV7-6 and TRBJ2-3; unclear D gene. Per the germline V gene, CDR1 is SGHVS and CDR2 is FNYEAQ. The CDR3 length is 15 residues. V was pared by 6 bases and J by 2 bases, with 15 bases between. DNA for the CDR3: TGTGCCAGCAGTTCTCGGTCTTCGGCCACAGATACGCAGTATTTT. It yields the protein CASSSRSSATDTQYF.

The rearrangement joins TRBV21-1 to TRBJ2-4; TRBD1 was called by the table and not checked on the DNA. TRBV21-1 counts as a pseudogene. The CDR3 has 14 amino acids. The CDR3 sequence: CASSKDRGKNIQYF. The CDR3 region has the DNA TGTGCCAGCAGCAAAGACAGGGGAAAAAACATTCAGTACTTC.